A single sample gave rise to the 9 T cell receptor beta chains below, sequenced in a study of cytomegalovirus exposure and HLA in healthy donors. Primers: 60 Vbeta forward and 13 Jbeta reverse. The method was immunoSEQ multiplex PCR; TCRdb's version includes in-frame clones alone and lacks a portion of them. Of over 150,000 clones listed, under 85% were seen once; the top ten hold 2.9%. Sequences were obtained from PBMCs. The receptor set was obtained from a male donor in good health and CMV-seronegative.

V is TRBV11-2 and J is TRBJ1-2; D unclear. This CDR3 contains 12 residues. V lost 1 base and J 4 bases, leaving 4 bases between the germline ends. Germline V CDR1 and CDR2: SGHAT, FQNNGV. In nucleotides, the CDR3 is TGTGCCAGCAGCTTAGGGGCCTATGGCTACACCTTC. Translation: CASSLGAYGYTF.

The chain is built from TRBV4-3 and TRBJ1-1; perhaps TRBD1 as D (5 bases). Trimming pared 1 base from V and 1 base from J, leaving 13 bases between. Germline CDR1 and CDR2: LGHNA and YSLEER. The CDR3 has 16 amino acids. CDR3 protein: CASSQGDSFENTEAFF. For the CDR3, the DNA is TGCGCCAGCAGCCAAGGAGACAGTTTTGAGAACACTGAAGCTTTCTTT.

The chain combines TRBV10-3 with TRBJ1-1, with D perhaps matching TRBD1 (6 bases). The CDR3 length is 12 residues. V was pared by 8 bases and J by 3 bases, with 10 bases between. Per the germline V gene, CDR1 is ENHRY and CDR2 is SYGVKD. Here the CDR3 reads CAIAQGDTEAFF. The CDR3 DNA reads TGTGCCATCGCACAGGGCGACACTGAAGCTTTCTTT.

The CDR3 nucleotides are TGTGCCAGCAGATCCCCGGGACAGGGTTTTTTTGGCTACACCTTC. Amino acids: CASRSPGQGFFGYTF. V gene TRBV27 combines with J gene TRBJ1-2; 9 nucleotides align to TRBD1. This CDR3 region has 15 residues. In germline, CDR1 is MNHEY, CDR2 SMNVEV (reference sequence). The J segment lost 7 bases and the V segment lost 6 bases, leaving 12 bases of the junction unmatched.

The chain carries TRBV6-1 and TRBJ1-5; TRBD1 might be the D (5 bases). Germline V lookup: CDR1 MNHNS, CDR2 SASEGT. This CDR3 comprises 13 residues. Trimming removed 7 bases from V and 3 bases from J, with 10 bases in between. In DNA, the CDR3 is TGTGCCAGCACTGCAGGGCTCAATCAGCCCCAGCATTTT. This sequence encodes CASTAGLNQPQHF.

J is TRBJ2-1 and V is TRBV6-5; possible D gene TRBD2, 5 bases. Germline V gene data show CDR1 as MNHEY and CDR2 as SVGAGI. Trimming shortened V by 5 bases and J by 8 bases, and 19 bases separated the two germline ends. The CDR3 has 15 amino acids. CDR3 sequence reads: CASSDYPGAMDEQFF. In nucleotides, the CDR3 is TGTGCCAGCAGTGACTACCCCGGAGCGATGGATGAGCAGTTCTTC.

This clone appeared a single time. CDR3 region: CASSTGQDRLAKNIQYF. The CDR3 nucleotides read TGTGCCAGCAGCACCGGACAGGACCGCTTAGCCAAAAACATTCAGTACTTC. The chain carries TRBV5-4 and TRBJ2-4; 7 bases are shared with TRBD1. Germline lookup yields CDR1 SGHNT and CDR2 YYREEE (reference sequence). The junction had 10 bases not matched to a gene; V was cut back by 4 bases and J by 0 bases. CDR3 length equals 17 residues.

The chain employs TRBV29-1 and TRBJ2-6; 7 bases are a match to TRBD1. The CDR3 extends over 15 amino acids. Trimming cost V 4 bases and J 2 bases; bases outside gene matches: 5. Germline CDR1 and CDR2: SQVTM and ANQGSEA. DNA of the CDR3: TGCAGCGTTGGTCTCGACAGGGCTGGGGCCAACGTCCTGACTTTC. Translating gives CSVGLDRAGANVLTF.

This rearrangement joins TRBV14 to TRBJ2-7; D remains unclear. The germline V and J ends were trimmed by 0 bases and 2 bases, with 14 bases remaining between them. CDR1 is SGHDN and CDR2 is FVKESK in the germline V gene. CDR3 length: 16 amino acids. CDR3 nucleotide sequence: TGTGCCAGCAGCCAAGATTGGCAGTTTCATCCCTACGAGCAGTACTTC. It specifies CASSQDWQFHPYEQYF.